What follows are 26 T cell receptor beta chains derived from one specimen sequenced in a study of cytomegalovirus exposure and HLA in healthy donors. The primer mix had 60 Vbeta and 13 Jbeta primers. Only in-frame clones appear in the TCRdb table, and some are missing; sequencing was by immunoSEQ multiplex PCR. Of about 200,000 clones listed, around 78% are singletons. Sequencing input: PBMCs. These receptors all come from a man aged 25 to 40 in good health and CMV-seronegative.

The V and J genes are TRBV2 and TRBJ2-1, with 7 bases matching TRBD1. From germline, CDR1 is SNHLY and CDR2 FYNNEI. V gave up 5 bases and J gave up 8 bases; unmatched junction bases: 12. The CDR3 runs 15 residues. The chain's CDR3 is CASSINRGLMYEQFF. The CDR3 DNA sequence: TGTGCCAGCAGTATAAACAGGGGCCTTATGTATGAGCAGTTCTTC.

This sequence joins TRBV5-6 and TRBJ1-1; possibly TRBD1 for D (6 bases). Germline V gene data show CDR1 as SGHDT and CDR2 as YYEEEE. The CDR3 is 15 residues long. V was shortened by 4 bases and J by 1 base, with 14 bases between the two germline ends. The CDR3 nucleotides are TGTGCCAGCAGCGATGGACAGCGGACGAACACTGAAGCTTTCTTT. Residues: CASSDGQRTNTEAFF.

The J gene is TRBJ2-7, the V gene TRBV10-3, with 14 bases matching TRBD2. The CDR3 length is 17 residues. Germline V gives CDR1 ENHRY, CDR2 SYGVKD. Losses at the gene ends were 4 bases for V and 1 base for J; bases not matched to a gene: 6. CDR3 in DNA: TGTGCCATCAGTGGGGGACTAGCGGGAGAAGGGTCCTACGAGCAGTACTTC. Residues: CAISGGLAGEGSYEQYF.

The chain uses TRBV30 and TRBJ2-1, with 10 bases identical to TRBD2. The V segment lost 0 bases and the J segment 7 bases; nucleotides outside the gene matches: 6. CDR1 and CDR2 from the germline V gene are GTSNPN and SVGIG (reference sequence). The CDR3 spans 15 residues. For the CDR3, the DNA is TGTGCCTGGAGTGTCCAACTAGCGGGATCGAATGAGCAGTTCTTC. As protein: CAWSVQLAGSNEQFF.

This clone was recorded a few times. CDR3 coding DNA: TGTGCCAGCAGCCAAAAAGGGTTTAGCGGGGGGAGAGTCTACGAGCAGTACTTC. Protein product: CASSQKGFSGGRVYEQYF. The rearrangement links TRBV4-2 to TRBJ2-7, with TRBD2 matching over 10 bases. CDR3 length: 18 residues. Germline trimming cut 2 bases from V and 3 bases from J; bases unmatched to any gene: 13. Germline values: CDR1 LGHNA, CDR2 YNFKEQ.

This chain uses TRBV6-1 with TRBJ1-5; D may be TRBD1 (6 bases). CDR3 length: 15 amino acids. The V gene's germline CDR1 is MNHNS and CDR2 SASEGT. Trimming left V 6 bases short and J 11 bases short, with 23 bases between. This CDR3 is CASRRRTDESRTQHF. CDR3 nucleotide sequence: TGTGCCAGCAGAAGGAGGACAGACGAATCCCGGACCCAGCATTTT.

In its sample, this clone was seen once. The chain employs TRBV6-1 and TRBJ1-5; D remains ambiguous. Trimming pared 5 bases from V and 2 bases from J, leaving 13 bases between. This CDR3 has 15 residues. Germline CDR1 is MNHNS and CDR2 is SASEGT. CDR3 residues: CASSIDGVGNQPQHF. CDR3 bases: TGTGCCAGCAGTATCGACGGGGTAGGCAATCAGCCCCAGCATTTT.

V usage is TRBV29-1 and J usage is TRBJ2-5; TRBD1 might be the D (5 bases). The DNA matches TRBJ2-7 better at its end, which makes the J call doubtful. Germline loops: CDR1 SQVTM, CDR2 ANQGSEA. The CDR3 is 13 amino acids. The CDR3, as DNA: TGCAGCGTCCTAACCTCAGGGTTCTACGAGCAGTACTTC. It yields the protein CSVLTSGFYEQYF.

The J gene is TRBJ2-7, the V gene TRBV30, with D perhaps TRBD2 (5 bases). V was shortened by 0 bases and J by 2 bases, with 8 bases between the two germline ends. This CDR3 has 13 amino acids. CDR1 and CDR2 from the germline V gene are GTSNPN and SVGIG (reference sequence). For the CDR3, the DNA is TGTGCCTGGAGTGTGGAGGTGACCTACGAGCAGTACTTC. Translating gives CAWSVEVTYEQYF.

The genes are TRBV6-1 and TRBJ2-7, with D maybe TRBD2 (6 bases). Deletions cut 4 bases from V and 0 bases from J, with 13 bases between. Germline loops: CDR1 MNHNS, CDR2 SASEGT. CDR3 length equals 15 residues. CDR3 DNA: TGTGCCAGCAGTGTTAGCGGACTCAGCTCCTACGAGCAGTACTTC. This sequence encodes CASSVSGLSSYEQYF.

This chain joins TRBV6-1 and TRBJ2-1; 8 bases align to TRBD2. The trim removed 0 bases at V and 4 bases at J, leaving 2 bases unmatched. Germline CDR1 reads MNHNS; CDR2 reads SASEGT. The CDR3 loop spans 15 amino acids. The CDR3 loop reads CASSEAGTRYNEQFF. The CDR3 region has the DNA TGTGCCAGCAGTGAAGCCGGGACTAGATACAATGAGCAGTTCTTC.

CDR3 in amino acids: CASSRPGQGGAEAFF. The CDR3 DNA reads as TGTGCCAGCAGTAGGCCCGGACAGGGGGGCGCTGAAGCTTTCTTT. This chain connects TRBV2 to TRBJ1-1; 10 nucleotides align to TRBD1. CDR1 and CDR2 (germline): SNHLY, FYNNEI. Trimming at V came to 5 bases and at J to 6 bases, leaving 9 bases not matched to a gene. The CDR3 has 15 residues.

The chain has TRBV2 and TRBJ2-1; 7 bases align to TRBD2. Germline V gene sequence: CDR1 SNHLY, CDR2 FYNNEI. The CDR3 is 14 amino acids. V shed 5 bases and J 6 bases; nucleotides not matched to a gene: 7. This CDR3 is CASSRGLGFNEQFF. The DNA of the CDR3 is TGTGCCAGCAGTAGAGGACTAGGTTTCAATGAGCAGTTCTTC.

This clone was recorded a few times. This chain joins TRBV6-1 and TRBJ1-2; D gene uncertain. V was shortened by 3 bases and J by 4 bases, with 18 bases between the two germline ends. This CDR3 is 16 amino acids long. Germline-derived CDR1 and CDR2 are MNHNS and SASEGT. This CDR3 is CASSDPSEGAGYGYTF. The CDR3 region has the DNA TGTGCCAGCAGTGACCCAAGCGAGGGCGCGGGCTATGGCTACACCTTC.

The chain combines TRBV10-3 with TRBJ2-1, with TRBD1 identical over 8 bases. Per germline, CDR1 ENHRY and CDR2 SYGVKD. The J segment lost 7 bases and the V segment lost 4 bases, leaving 6 bases of the junction unmatched. The CDR3 runs 14 residues. CDR3 amino acids: CAISAQGARNEQFF. The CDR3 bases are TGTGCCATCAGTGCCCAGGGGGCGCGGAATGAGCAGTTCTTC.

The chain has TRBV9 and TRBJ2-3; D is perhaps TRBD2 (7 bases). This CDR3 is built from 17 residues. Germline CDR1 reads SGDLS; CDR2 reads YYNGEE. V was shortened by 3 bases and J by 1 base, with 18 bases between the two germline ends. The CDR3 sequence is CASSAPGAGVRTDTQYF. CDR3 nucleotides: TGTGCCAGCAGCGCGCCGGGGGCGGGAGTTCGCACAGATACGCAGTATTTT. Drawing the rest from reference TRBV9 and TRBJ2-3, the complete variable domain is DSGVTQTPKHLITATGQRVTLRCSPRSGDLSVYWYQQSLDQGLQFLIQYYNGEERAKGNILERFSAQQFPDLHSELNLSSLELGDSALYFCASSAPGAGVRTDTQYFGPGTRLTVL.

The chain uses TRBV7-9 and TRBJ2-4, with TRBD2 matching 8 bases. V gave up 6 bases and J gave up 2 bases; unmatched junction bases: 9. The germline gives CDR1 SEHNR, CDR2 FQNEAQ (reference sequence). There are 16 residues in the CDR3. CDR3 DNA sequence: TGTGCCAGCAGACCCCTGGCGGGAGGCTCCAAAAACATTCAGTACTTC. It encodes CASRPLAGGSKNIQYF. The whole variable domain, remainder taken from reference TRBV7-9 and TRBJ2-4, is DTGVSQNPRHKITKRGQNVTFRCDPISEHNRLYWYRQTLGQGPEFLTYFQNEAQLEKSRLLSDRFSAERPKGSFSTLEIQRTEQGDSAMYLCASRPLAGGSKNIQYFGAGTRLSVL.

CDR3 loop: CASSPLLTGQVKYGYTF. The CDR3 region has the DNA TGCGCCAGCAGCCCCCTGCTAACCGGACAGGTGAAGTATGGCTACACCTTC. J is TRBJ1-2 and V is TRBV5-1, with 7 bases aligning to TRBD1. CDR3 length: 17 amino acids. Per germline, CDR1 SGHRS and CDR2 YFSETQ. The ends lost 4 bases at V and 5 bases at J; junction bases unmatched: 17.

As to this clone: This CDR3 is missing its conserved last phenylalanine or tryptophan, likely due to a read error. The limits of the CDR3 on the DNA are not certain, so only TCRdb's listed CDR3 is given. The chain is built from TRBV14 and TRBJ1-2. Germline V lookup: CDR1 SGHDN, CDR2 FVKESK. Termini included, the CDR3 measures 13 amino acids. This CDR3 is CASSQEQSGPWRC.

V gene TRBV15 combines with J gene TRBJ2-5, with 9 nucleotides matching TRBD2. The CDR3 length is 15 residues. J gave up 3 bases and V 2 bases, and 4 bases lay outside the gene matches. Germline values: CDR1 LNHNV, CDR2 YYDKDF (reference sequence). This CDR3 is CATSRFRLAEETQYF. DNA for the CDR3: TGTGCCACCAGCAGATTTAGACTAGCGGAAGAGACCCAGTACTTC. The full variable domain, completed using reference TRBV15 and TRBJ2-5, is DAMVIQNPRYQVTQFGKPVTLSCSQTLNHNVMYWYQQKSSQAPKLLFHYYDKDFNNEADTPDNFQSRRPNTSFCFLDIRSPGLGDTAMYLCATSRFRLAEETQYFGPGTRLLVL.

This chain uses TRBV5-1 with TRBJ2-3; D unclear. Deletions cut 3 bases from V and 1 base from J, with 6 bases between. This CDR3 is 13 amino acids long. In germline, CDR1 is SGHRS, CDR2 YFSETQ. The CDR3 is CASSSERTDTQYF. DNA for the CDR3: TGCGCCAGCAGCTCGGAGCGCACAGATACGCAGTATTTT.

The chain links TRBV30 to TRBJ1-6; TRBD1 matches 8 bases. Per the germline V gene, CDR1 is GTSNPN and CDR2 is SVGIG (reference sequence). The CDR3 runs 14 residues. Trimming took 5 bases from V and 10 from J; bases not matched to a gene: 10. CDR3 nucleotide sequence: TGTGCCTGGGGGGAGCGGACAGGGTCCTCACCCCTCCACTTT. Protein product: CAWGERTGSSPLHF.

V and J are TRBV5-1 and TRBJ1-4, with 8 bases that match TRBD1. J gave up 0 bases and V 5 bases, and 6 bases lay outside the gene matches. CDR1 and CDR2 (germline): SGHRS, YFSETQ. CDR3 length: 16 residues. The CDR3 DNA sequence: TGCGCCAGCAGGGGACAACAGGGGGCAACTAATGAAAAACTGTTTTTT. It encodes CASRGQQGATNEKLFF.

This clone turned up a few times. V usage is TRBV14 and J usage is TRBJ2-7; a weak D match, TRBD1 (5 bases). Germline V gene data show CDR1 as SGHDN and CDR2 as FVKESK. Trimming shortened V by 5 bases and J by 3 bases, and 14 bases separated the two germline ends. The CDR3 is 14 amino acids. CDR3 loop: CASSDRQGYYEQYF. The CDR3 DNA reads TGTGCCAGCAGCGACCGCCAGGGCTACTACGAGCAGTACTTC.

This clone was found once. The V call is TRBV5-1, the J call TRBJ2-5, with TRBD2 identical over 10 bases. Trimming took 1 base from V and 3 from J; bases not matched to a gene: 6. The germline CDR1 and CDR2 sequences are SGHRS and YFSETQ. The CDR3 is 16 amino acids. In DNA, the CDR3 is TGCGCCAGCAGCTTGTCTCTAGCGGGAGCGGAAGAGACCCAGTACTTC. This encodes CASSLSLAGAEETQYF.

The genes are TRBV7-7 and TRBJ2-1; D is perhaps TRBD2 (6 bases). CDR1 is SSHAT, CDR2 FNYEAQ, per germline (reference sequence). The CDR3 consists of 14 residues. Trimming took off 6 bases at V and 7 bases at J, with 16 bases between the two ends. For the CDR3, the DNA is TGTGCCAGCAGTCATAGTAGCGGCCTGAATGAGCAGTTCTTC. Protein: CASSHSSGLNEQFF.